The 25 T cell receptor beta chains below come from one sample, sequenced in a study of blood T cell repertoires in COVID-19. Clones were read by immunoSEQ multiplex PCR, and TCRdb kept only the in-frame ones, dropping some. The sample yields 75,000 to 95,000 clones, roughly 80% seen once. The sequenced sample consisted of peripheral blood. Receptor source: a woman between 40 and 55 years old with active or convalescent COVID-19.

About this clone itself: One end of the junction varies from germline; a read error may be responsible. V and J are TRBV11-2 and TRBJ2-1; 7 bases fit TRBD2. There are 11 residues in the CDR3. Germline assignment: CDR1 SGHAT and CDR2 FQNNGV. The CDR3 loop is CSSGGYNEQFF. The CDR3 DNA reads TGCTCCTCGGGGGGTTACAATGAGCAGTTCTTC.

The rearrangement links TRBV24-1 to TRBJ2-7; a weak D match, TRBD2 (6 bases). The CDR3 length is 15 residues. With 0 bases removed from V and 2 bases from J, the gap between germline ends came to 10 bases. Germline CDR1 KGHDR, CDR2 SFDVKD. CDR3 DNA sequence: TGTGCCACCAGTGATTTGCGAGGAGGGGCCTACGAGCAGTACTTC. Its translation is CATSDLRGGAYEQYF.

The chain links TRBV7-3 to TRBJ2-5, with 8 bases identical to TRBD2. The length of the CDR3 is 14 residues. CDR1 is SGHTA and CDR2 is FQGTGA in the germline V gene. V gave up 3 bases and J gave up 0 bases; unmatched junction bases: 0. The CDR3 region is CASSFSGNQETQYF. CDR3 nucleotides: TGTGCCAGCAGCTTTAGCGGGAACCAAGAGACCCAGTACTTC. Supplemented by reference TRBV7-3 and TRBJ2-5, the full variable domain reads GAGVSQTPSNKVTEKGKYVELRCDPISGHTALYWYRQSLGQGPEFLIYFQGTGAADDSGLPNDRFFAVRPEGSVSTLKIQRTERGDSAVYLCASSFSGNQETQYFGPGTRLLVL.

The rearrangement links TRBV24-1 to TRBJ1-2; 9 bases are a match to TRBD1. The germline V gene has CDR1 KGHDR and CDR2 SFDVKD. This CDR3 spans 15 amino acids. V trimming: 3 bases; J trimming: 2 bases; junction bases outside the gene matches: 3. This CDR3 reads CATSDPDRGNYGYTF. Written as DNA, the CDR3 is TGTGCCACCAGTGATCCGGACAGGGGAAACTATGGCTACACCTTC.

The rearrangement joins TRBV2 to TRBJ1-1; unclear D gene. From germline, CDR1 is SNHLY and CDR2 FYNNEI. The length of the CDR3 is 15 residues. V was trimmed by 4 bases and J by 4 bases, leaving 16 bases between them. This CDR3 is CASSGSRAVGTEAFF. DNA of the CDR3: TGTGCCAGCAGTGGGTCGAGGGCTGTGGGCACTGAAGCTTTCTTT.

The gene calls are TRBV19 and TRBJ1-6, with D possibly matching TRBD1 (5 bases). The CDR3 has 17 amino acids. Trimming removed 5 bases from V and 0 bases from J, with 14 bases in between. CDR1 LNHDA and CDR2 SQIVND come from the germline V gene (reference sequence). In DNA, the CDR3 is TGTGCCAGTAGTCGCAGGGCTGTAAGCTCCTATAATTCACCCCTCCACTTT. Protein sequence: CASSRRAVSSYNSPLHF.

This clone appeared a few times. V usage is TRBV4-3 and J usage is TRBJ2-7; TRBD2 is a possible D gene (7 bases). The CDR3 is 14 residues long. The germline V gene has CDR1 LGHNA and CDR2 YSLEER. The V end lost 2 bases, the J end lost 3 bases, and 11 bases lay between the germline ends. Here the CDR3 DNA reads TGCGCCAGCAGCCAATCGGGGGGCGGCTACGAGCAGTACTTC. It specifies CASSQSGGGYEQYF.

This clone was found a few times. The rearrangement joins TRBV2 to TRBJ1-6, with D tentatively TRBD1 (6 bases). V was shortened by 2 bases and J by 8 bases, with 13 bases between the two germline ends. CDR3 length: 15 residues. Looked up from germline, CDR1 is SNHLY and CDR2 is FYNNEI. The CDR3 spells CASSETGYYYSPLHF. CDR3 sequence (DNA): TGTGCCAGCAGTGAAACAGGGTATTATTATTCACCCCTCCACTTT.

V is TRBV15 and J is TRBJ2-1, with TRBD2 identical over 8 bases. V shed 1 base, J shed 1 base, and the junction held 0 bases outside the gene matches. The germline CDR1 and CDR2 sequences are LNHNV and YYDKDF (reference sequence). The CDR3 contains 15 residues. The CDR3 sequence: CATSRVAGSYNEQFF. CDR3 in DNA: TGTGCCACCAGCAGAGTAGCGGGGTCCTACAATGAGCAGTTCTTC. Full variable domain (outside the CDR3, taken from reference TRBV15 and TRBJ2-1): DAMVIQNPRYQVTQFGKPVTLSCSQTLNHNVMYWYQQKSSQAPKLLFHYYDKDFNNEADTPDNFQSRRPNTSFCFLDIRSPGLGDTAMYLCATSRVAGSYNEQFFGPGTRLTVL.

V usage is TRBV7-2 and J usage is TRBJ1-5, with a weak D call TRBD1 (6 bases). This CDR3 region has 14 residues. From germline, CDR1 is SGHTA and CDR2 FQGNSA. With 5 bases removed from V and 1 base from J, the gap between germline ends came to 9 bases. The CDR3 DNA reads TGTGCCAGCAGCCCACAGGGAAGCAATCAGCCCCAGCATTTT. Translating gives CASSPQGSNQPQHF.

The chain is built from TRBV28 and TRBJ1-2, with no clear D. V lost 4 bases to trimming and J lost 8 bases, with 14 bases between them. This CDR3 region has 13 residues. The V gene's germline CDR1 is MDHEN and CDR2 SYDVKM. In DNA form, the CDR3 reads TGTGCCAGCAGTTACCTTTCATTGCGGGGCTACACCTTC. Translation: CASSYLSLRGYTF.

This rearrangement joins TRBV6-2 or TRBV6-3 to TRBJ1-2; a weak D match, TRBD1 (5 bases). From germline, CDR1 is MNHEY and CDR2 SVGEGT. Trimming pared 9 bases from V and 3 bases from J, leaving 11 bases between. The CDR3 extends over 12 amino acids. CDR3 sequence: CASSWGHYGYTF. The CDR3 coding sequence is TGTGCCAGTAGCTGGGGCCACTATGGCTACACCTTC.

The chain carries TRBV28 and TRBJ1-2; possible D gene TRBD1, 5 bases. This CDR3 comprises 14 residues. V was cut by 3 bases and J by 7 bases, with 15 bases left in between. Looked up from germline, CDR1 is MDHEN and CDR2 is SYDVKM. CDR3 coding DNA: TGTGCCAGCAGTTTTCTCCAGGGACTCACTGGCTACACCTTC. It translates to CASSFLQGLTGYTF.

With respect to this clone: The sample carries other DNA sequences with the same CDR3. This chain joins TRBV19 and TRBJ2-5; D is unclear. CDR3 length equals 13 residues. Looked up from germline, CDR1 is LNHDA and CDR2 is SQIVND (reference sequence). Trimming pared 6 bases from V and 0 bases from J, leaving 8 bases between. CDR3 in DNA: TGTGCCAGTAGCTTCAGTAACCAAGAGACCCAGTACTTC. This codes for CASSFSNQETQYF. Complete variable domain (other parts from reference TRBV19 and TRBJ2-5): DGGITQSPKYLFRKEGQNVTLSCEQNLNHDAMYWYRQDPGQGLRLIYYSQIVNDFQKGDIAEGYSVSREKKESFPLTVTSAQKNPTAFYLCASSFSNQETQYFGPGTRLLVL.

This chain connects TRBV19 to TRBJ1-5, with D hard to call. CDR1 and CDR2 (germline): LNHDA, SQIVND (reference sequence). Deletions cut 6 bases from V and 0 bases from J, with 12 bases between. The CDR3 extends over 15 amino acids. In DNA form, the CDR3 reads TGTGCCAGTAGGACACGCGGGGATAGCAATCAGCCCCAGCATTTT. This gives the protein CASRTRGDSNQPQHF.

This clone is a singleton in its sample. This chain uses TRBV6-2 or TRBV6-3 with TRBJ2-3; D is perhaps TRBD2 (6 bases). Germline loops: CDR1 MNHEY, CDR2 SVGEGT. The V end was cut by 4 bases, the J end by 3 bases, with 17 bases between. The CDR3 runs 16 residues. The CDR3: CASSSAWAGWTDTQYF. The CDR3, as DNA: TGTGCCAGCAGTTCCGCCTGGGCGGGGTGGACAGATACGCAGTATTTT.

This chain connects TRBV12-3 or TRBV12-4 to TRBJ1-5; TRBD1 might be the D (5 bases). This CDR3 has 13 amino acids. Deletions cut 7 bases from V and 7 bases from J, with 14 bases between. The CDR3 is CASTQGRVQPQHF. Here the CDR3 DNA reads TGTGCCAGCACTCAGGGTCGTGTGCAGCCCCAGCATTTT.

This clone has just a few counts. The chain has TRBV7-2 and TRBJ2-6; TRBD1 matches at 7 bases. V was pared by 5 bases and J by 2 bases, with 15 bases of the junction left unmatched. Germline loops: CDR1 SGHTA, CDR2 FQGNSA. CDR3 size: 19 residues. CDR3 DNA sequence: TGTGCCAGCAGCGCATCTACCCGACAGGGAATAGCTGGGGCCAACGTCCTGACTTTC. This translates into CASSASTRQGIAGANVLTF.

The gene calls are TRBV30 and TRBJ1-5; no reliable D call. The germline gives CDR1 GTSNPN, CDR2 SVGIG (reference sequence). The CDR3 consists of 13 residues. V lost 2 bases and J lost 2, with 7 bases in between. The chain's CDR3 is CAWSLSGNQPQHF. CDR3 bases: TGTGCCTGGAGTCTGAGCGGCAATCAGCCCCAGCATTTT.

The chain is built from TRBV5-1 and TRBJ1-2; 8 bases map to TRBD1. Looked up from germline, CDR1 is SGHRS and CDR2 is YFSETQ. CDR3 length: 14 residues. V dropped 9 bases and J dropped 8; count of bases not matched to a gene: 15. The CDR3 coding sequence is TGCGCCACAGCGGAGGGACAGGCGGTTGGGGGCTACACCTTC. The encoded protein is CATAEGQAVGGYTF.

This clone was counted a few times. The V call is TRBV6-5, the J call TRBJ2-1; TRBD2 matches 7 bases. This CDR3 has 13 residues. The V gene's germline CDR1 is MNHEY and CDR2 SVGAGI. Losses at the gene ends were 2 bases for V and 9 bases for J; bases not matched to a gene: 4. CDR3 nucleotide sequence: TGTGCCAGCAGTTACGTCGGGGAGGGTGAGCAGTTCTTC. Its protein is CASSYVGEGEQFF.

This chain uses TRBV6-2 or TRBV6-3 with TRBJ1-1, with 10 bases matching TRBD1. This CDR3 contains 13 residues. The trim removed 6 bases at V and 4 bases at J, leaving 2 bases unmatched. CDR1 and CDR2 from the germline V gene are MNHEY and SVGEGT. The DNA for the CDR3 is TGTGCCAGCAGCTGGACAGGGGGCACTGAAGCTTTCTTT. Protein sequence: CASSWTGGTEAFF.

This rearrangement joins TRBV6-2 or TRBV6-3 to TRBJ2-7; D possibly corresponds to TRBD2 (6 bases). Germline V lookup: CDR1 MNHEY, CDR2 SVGEGT. The CDR3 runs to 16 residues. Trimming cost V 2 bases and J 7 bases, with 21 bases left between them. CDR3 nucleotides: TGTGCCAGCAGTTACACGGGATTGCGGGGTGTCTGGGAGCAGTACTTC. Translating it yields CASSYTGLRGVWEQYF.

In its sample, this clone was seen once. One end of the junction varies from germline; a read error may be responsible. This rearrangement joins TRBV6-2 or TRBV6-3 to TRBJ2-7, with a tentative D call TRBD1 (6 bases). In germline, CDR1 is MNHEY, CDR2 SVGEGT. This CDR3 is 13 amino acids long. CDR3 sequence (DNA): TGTGCCAGCAGCCTCGGGGTACAGGGATTCTATCTCTTC. Amino acid sequence: CASSLGVQGFYLF.

V and J are TRBV4-3 and TRBJ2-1, with TRBD2 identical over 14 bases. The germline gives CDR1 LGHNA, CDR2 YSLEER. The CDR3 runs to 18 residues. The trim removed 4 bases at V and 0 bases at J, leaving 5 bases unmatched. The CDR3 loop reads CASSRGLAGGGSYNEQFF. The DNA of the CDR3 is TGCGCCAGCAGCCGCGGACTAGCGGGAGGAGGCTCCTACAATGAGCAGTTCTTC.